Listed below are T cell receptor beta chains from one sample, sequenced in a study of blood T cell repertoires in COVID-19. Clones were read by immunoSEQ multiplex PCR, and TCRdb kept only the in-frame ones, dropping some. In the table there are some 96,000 clones, more than 70% of which are singletons. Sequencing was done on a sample of peripheral blood. Receptors originate from a human donor in a cohort sampled during active COVID-19. CDR3s include the opening cysteine and the closing phenylalanine or tryptophan. The D gene is left open where the match is weak. Clone size is given for some rows only: seen once, a few or many times, or a class if the clone is expanded.

J	V	D	size	CDR3	DNA
TRBJ1-1	TRBV5-1	TRBD1	.	CASSPGGRNTEAFF	TGCGCCAGCAGTCCAGGGGGGAGGAACACTGAAGCTTTCTTT
TRBJ1-2	TRBV3-1/TRBV3-2	.	.	CASSQRQQQYGYTF	TGTGCCAGCAGCCAAAGGCAACAGCAATATGGCTACACCTTC
TRBJ2-2	TRBV5-4	TRBD2	.	CASSPTLGLAGPTGELFF	TGTGCCAGCAGCCCTACCCTGGGACTAGCGGGCCCCACCGGGGAGCTGTTTTTT
TRBJ2-2	TRBV19	TRBD1	once	CASSIRDRGPTGELFF	TGTGCCAGTAGTATCCGGGACAGGGGGCCCACCGGGGAGCTGTTTTTT
TRBJ1-5	TRBV7-2	.	.	CASAGPNQPQHF	TGTGCCAGCGCAGGGCCAAATCAGCCCCAGCATTTT
TRBJ2-7	TRBV4-1	.	.	CASSQSRGGASSEQYF	TGCGCCAGCAGCCAGTCCCGAGGGGGGGCCTCGAGTGAGCAGTACTTC
TRBJ1-2	TRBV7-2	.	.	CASSQSGGNYGYTF	TGTGCCAGCAGCCAATCAGGAGGGAACTATGGCTACACCTTC
TRBJ2-1	TRBV24-1	.	.	CATSDRSAQFF	TGTGCCACCAGTGATCGAAGCGCACAGTTCTTC
TRBJ2-7	TRBV4-3	.	.	CASSQGTAPGEQYF	TGCGCCAGCAGCCAAGGGACAGCCCCTGGCGAGCAGTACTTC
TRBJ1-1	TRBV7-9	.	.	CASSFAGGVTEAFF	TGTGCCAGCAGCTTCGCGGGGGGAGTCACTGAAGCTTTCTTT
TRBJ1-5	TRBV6-2/TRBV6-3	.	.	CASRQAGGNQPQHF	TGTGCCAGCCGCCAAGCGGGGGGCAATCAGCCCCAGCATTTT
TRBJ1-2	TRBV6-5	TRBD1	.	CATFRDRVDYFGYTF	TGTGCCACCTTCCGGGACAGAGTAGATTATTTTGGCTACACCTTC
TRBJ1-6	TRBV7-9	.	few	CASSLEGSPRVSF	TGTGCCAGCAGCTTGGAGGGCAGTCCCAGAGTTTCATTT
TRBJ2-3	TRBV10-2	.	.	CASTGTSSTDTQYF	TGCGCCAGCACCGGGACTTCGTCAACAGATACGCAGTATTTT
TRBJ1-6	TRBV9	.	.	CASSVGGTTNSPLHF	TGTGCCAGCAGCGTAGGGGGGACAACAAATTCACCCCTCCACTTT
TRBJ2-7	TRBV5-1	TRBD2	.	CASSLPGLGNEQYF	TGCGCCAGCAGCTTGCCGGGACTAGGAAACGAGCAGTACTTC
TRBJ1-1	TRBV6-5	TRBD1	.	CASSKGARVNTEAFF	TGTGCCAGCAGTAAGGGGGCGAGGGTGAACACTGAAGCTTTCTTT
TRBJ2-2	TRBV9	.	.	CASSVDLAANTGELFF	TGTGCCAGCAGCGTTGACTTAGCAGCGAACACCGGGGAGCTGTTTTTT
TRBJ2-1	TRBV19	TRBD2	once	CASTWTSGTYSYNEQFF	TGTGCCAGTACTTGGACTAGCGGGACCTACTCCTACAATGAGCAGTTCTTC
TRBJ2-7	TRBV2	.	.	CASSEGDFSYEQYF	TGTGCCAGCAGTGAAGGGGACTTCTCCTACGAGCAGTACTTC
TRBJ2-7	TRBV6-6	TRBD2	.	CASLEGGRGREQYF	TGTGCCAGCCTGGAAGGCGGGAGGGGGCGGGAGCAGTACTTC
TRBJ1-1	TRBV11-2	TRBD1	.	CASSLSGGSVEAFF	TGTGCCAGCAGCTTATCAGGGGGCTCTGTTGAAGCTTTCTTT
TRBJ2-5	TRBV7-2	TRBD1	.	CASSPQGAAETQYF	TGTGCCAGCAGTCCGCAGGGGGCGGCAGAGACCCAGTACTTC
TRBJ2-1	TRBV19	TRBD2	.	CASRARLAGVNEQFF	TGTGCCAGTCGCGCCCGGCTAGCGGGGGTCAATGAGCAGTTCTTC
TRBJ2-3	TRBV6-2/TRBV6-3	.	.	CASSSTLARVDF	TGTGCCAGCAGTTCGACCCTAGCCCGCGTGGATTTT
TRBJ2-5	TRBV7-2	.	.	CASSVPTWGTQYF	TGTGCCAGCAGTGTCCCTACCTGGGGCACCCAGTACTTC
TRBJ2-2	TRBV7-9	.	.	CASSRSGTLNTGELFF	TGTGCCAGCAGCCGATCCGGGACTTTGAACACCGGGGAGCTGTTTTTT
TRBJ2-3	TRBV7-6	.	once	CASSLGSGGTDTQYF	TGTGCCAGCAGCTTAGGGAGCGGTGGCACAGATACGCAGTATTTT
TRBJ1-2	TRBV5-1	TRBD1	.	CASSLQGANDGYTF	TGCGCCAGCAGCTTGCAGGGGGCGAACGATGGCTACACCTTC
TRBJ2-5	TRBV15	.	.	CATSRDSGVGWETQYF	TGTGCCACCAGCAGAGATTCGGGAGTGGGCTGGGAGACCCAGTACTTC
TRBJ1-1	TRBV6-5	TRBD1	.	CASRHPTGGLEAFF	TGTGCCAGCAGACATCCGACAGGGGGCCTTGAAGCTTTCTTT
TRBJ2-1	TRBV5-1	.	once	CASSFRTRQDYNEQFF	TGCGCCAGCAGCTTCCGGACGAGACAGGATTACAATGAGCAGTTCTTC
TRBJ1-1	TRBV12-3/TRBV12-4	.	.	CASTHSRNTEAFF	TGTGCCAGCACCCACTCGAGGAACACTGAAGCTTTCTTT